Each of the 22 T cell receptor beta chains below was sequenced from the same sample in a study of cytomegalovirus exposure and HLA in healthy donors. PCR employed 60 Vbeta and 13 Jbeta primers. Method: immunoSEQ multiplex PCR; TCRdb's copy keeps in-frame clones and lacks some. Among roughly 100,000 clones listed, 78% were seen once. Specimen: PBMCs. These receptor sequences come from a man under 40 in good health and CMV-seronegative.

The gene calls are TRBV19 and TRBJ2-3; D possibly corresponds to TRBD2 (5 bases). Deletions cut 6 bases from V and 2 bases from J, with 9 bases between. The CDR3 is 13 residues long. Germline assignment: CDR1 LNHDA and CDR2 SQIVND (reference sequence). The CDR3 coding sequence is TGTGCCAGTAGGAAGGAGGCCACAGATACGCAGTATTTT. This encodes CASRKEATDTQYF.

The V call is TRBV4-3, the J call TRBJ1-6; D is unclear. Trimming cost V 1 base and J 1 base, with 8 bases left between them. This CDR3 region has 16 residues. Germline V gene lookup returns CDR1 LGHNA and CDR2 YSLEER. The CDR3 nucleotides are TGCGCCAGCAGCCAAGTCCGGTATTCCTATAATTCACCCCTCCACTTT. It is translated as CASSQVRYSYNSPLHF.

The chain recombines TRBV7-9 with TRBJ1-2, with D possibly being TRBD1 (6 bases). Trimming left V 5 bases short and J 0 bases short, with 13 bases between. Looked up from germline, CDR1 is SEHNR and CDR2 is FQNEAQ (reference sequence). The CDR3 covers 15 residues. CDR3 nucleotides: TGTGCCAGCAGCCCTCCGGACAGCTCTAACTATGGCTACACCTTC. Translation gives CASSPPDSSNYGYTF. The variable domain in full, completed from reference TRBV7-9 and TRBJ1-2, reads DTGVSQNPRHKITKRGQNVTFRCDPISEHNRLYWYRQTLGQGPEFLTYFQNEAQLEKSRLLSDRFSAERPKGSFSTLEIQRTEQGDSAMYLCASSPPDSSNYGYTFGSGTRLTVV.

This clone appeared a single time. The genes are TRBV4-3 and TRBJ1-2; no clear D gene. Trimming took off 0 bases at V and 7 bases at J, with 9 bases between the two ends. The length of the CDR3 is 13 residues. Germline assignment: CDR1 LGHNA and CDR2 YSLEER. DNA of the CDR3: TGCGCCAGCAGCCAAGATCCACCGCGTGGCTACACCTTC. This encodes CASSQDPPRGYTF.

The chain has TRBV19 and TRBJ2-7, with D maybe TRBD1 (5 bases). The germline V gene encodes CDR1 LNHDA and CDR2 SQIVND (reference sequence). Trimming cost V 4 bases and J 4 bases, with 14 bases left between them. This CDR3 has 14 residues. CDR3 in DNA: TGTGCCAGTAGTACTGAAGACAGAACATACGAGCAGTACTTC. Its translation: CASSTEDRTYEQYF.

The DNA for the CDR3 is TGTGCCAGCAGTGAAGCGGGACAGCGTCTTCTAACCTCTGGAAACACCATATATTTT. This sequence encodes CASSEAGQRLLTSGNTIYF. This chain links TRBV6-1 with TRBJ1-3, with TRBD1 matching 7 bases. Unmatched junction bases numbered 11, after V lost 0 bases and J lost 0 bases. The CDR3 totals 19 residues. Germline V gene lookup returns CDR1 MNHNS and CDR2 SASEGT.

This chain connects TRBV28 to TRBJ2-7; D is possibly TRBD2 (5 bases). This CDR3 has 13 amino acids. Trimming took 7 bases from V and 6 from J, leaving 16 bases between them. The germline gives CDR1 MDHEN, CDR2 SYDVKM. The CDR3 reads CASTLAPRVEQYF. The DNA of the CDR3 is TGTGCCAGCACCTTAGCCCCGAGGGTCGAGCAGTACTTC.

V and J are TRBV6-5 and TRBJ1-2; tentatively, D is TRBD1 (5 bases). Trimming pared 5 bases from V and 2 bases from J, leaving 15 bases between. The CDR3 spans 15 residues. Germline V gene sequence: CDR1 MNHEY, CDR2 SVGAGI. CDR3 nucleotides: TGTGCCAGCAGTACCCCGGGAGGGGAAAACTATGGCTACACCTTC. Its protein is CASSTPGGENYGYTF.

V gene TRBV7-9 combines with J gene TRBJ1-2; unclear D gene. Trimming stripped 5 bases from V and 10 bases from J, with 14 bases between. This CDR3 contains 12 residues. Germline lookup yields CDR1 SEHNR and CDR2 FQNEAQ (reference sequence). The DNA for the CDR3 is TGTGCCAGCAGCCCGGCGACGAGGGACTACACCTTC. Translating it yields CASSPATRDYTF.

The chain recombines TRBV2 with TRBJ2-5; no clear D. The germline V and J ends were trimmed by 7 bases and 4 bases, with 10 bases remaining between them. Germline loops: CDR1 SNHLY, CDR2 FYNNEI. The CDR3 length is 12 residues. The CDR3 DNA is TGTGCCAGCATCAGGCAGGCAGAGACCCAGTACTTC. This codes for CASIRQAETQYF.

This clone showed up just once. J is TRBJ2-5 and V is TRBV5-6, with TRBD2 matching 8 bases. The length of the CDR3 is 16 residues. Germline loops: CDR1 SGHDT, CDR2 YYEEEE. V lost 0 bases to trimming and J lost 5 bases; unmatched junction nucleotides: 9. CDR3: CASSLDPSAGAETQYF. The CDR3 coding sequence is TGTGCCAGCAGCTTGGACCCCTCAGCGGGGGCTGAGACCCAGTACTTC. Looking up the rest from reference TRBV5-6 and TRBJ2-5 gives the full variable domain: DAGVTQSPTHLIKTRGQQVTLRCSPKSGHDTVSWYQQALGQGPQFIFQYYEEEERQRGNFPDRFSGHQFPNYSSELNVNALLLGDSALYLCASSLDPSAGAETQYFGPGTRLLVL.

V is TRBV29-1 and J is TRBJ1-5; maybe TRBD1 (5 bases). The CDR3 contains 13 residues. The germline V gene has CDR1 SQVTM and CDR2 ANQGSEA. V dropped 5 bases and J dropped 6 bases, with 14 bases sitting between them. The CDR3 DNA sequence: TGCAGCGTTTCCGGGGGAGATTTTCAGCCCCAGCATTTT. Protein product: CSVSGGDFQPQHF.

This clone was seen more than once but under ten times. For the CDR3, the DNA is TGTGCCAGCAGCTTACCAGGTAGCTCCTACGAGCAGTACTTC. Its protein is CASSLPGSSYEQYF. The chain couples TRBV7-9 to TRBJ2-7; D unclear. The CDR3 covers 14 residues. The V and J ends lost 2 bases and 0 bases respectively, with 8 bases between them. Per the germline V gene, CDR1 is SEHNR and CDR2 is FQNEAQ (reference sequence).

This chain uses TRBV2 with TRBJ2-3, with TRBD2 as a possible D gene (5 bases). The germline CDR1 and CDR2 sequences are SNHLY and FYNNEI. Trimming removed 7 bases at V and 0 bases at J, with 14 bases between. The CDR3 covers 15 residues. The CDR3 bases are TGTGCCAGCACCTTGGACGGGATAAGCACAGATACGCAGTATTTT. Amino acid sequence: CASTLDGISTDTQYF.

This chain joins TRBV5-6 and TRBJ2-3; TRBD2 aligns across 8 bases. The CDR3 contains 16 residues. The V segment lost 1 base and the J segment 0 bases; nucleotides outside the gene matches: 4. Germline assignment: CDR1 SGHDT and CDR2 YYEEEE. The CDR3 loop is CASSLQLAGSTDTQYF. As DNA, the CDR3 is TGTGCCAGCAGCTTGCAGCTAGCGGGTAGCACAGATACGCAGTATTTT.

V and J are TRBV10-2 and TRBJ1-6; TRBD1 aligns across 8 bases. The junction had 10 bases not matched to a gene; V was cut back by 1 base and J by 8 bases. Looked up from germline, CDR1 is WSHSY and CDR2 is SAAADI. This CDR3 has 17 residues. DNA of the CDR3: TGCGCCAGCAGTGAGTTTGTATGGCAGGGGGCAGATTCACCCCTCCACTTT. Protein sequence: CASSEFVWQGADSPLHF.

V is TRBV2 and J is TRBJ2-5, with a possible D match to TRBD2 (5 bases). Germline loops: CDR1 SNHLY, CDR2 FYNNEI. The CDR3 spans 15 residues. V gave up 8 bases and J gave up 1 base, with 17 bases separating them. CDR3 in DNA: TGTGCCAGCGCTCGGATTCAGAGCGGCCAAGAGACCCAGTACTTC. It specifies CASARIQSGQETQYF. The whole variable domain, filled in from reference TRBV2 and TRBJ2-5, reads EPEVTQTPSHQVTQMGQEVILRCVPISNHLYFYWYRQILGQKVEFLVSFYNNEISEKSEIFDDQFSVERPDGSNFTLKIRSTKLEDSAMYFCASARIQSGQETQYFGPGTRLLVL.

This chain connects TRBV11-2 to TRBJ1-5; 8 bases map to TRBD1. The CDR3 loop spans 16 amino acids. Germline CDR1 SGHAT, CDR2 FQNNGV. Trimming cost V 5 bases and J 2 bases; bases outside gene matches: 8. Here the CDR3 DNA reads TGTGCCAGCAGCCCGGATACAGGGGGAGGCAATCAGCCCCAGCATTTT. This codes for CASSPDTGGGNQPQHF.

This chain links TRBV7-2 with TRBJ2-3; a weak D match, TRBD2 (6 bases). From germline, CDR1 is SGHTA and CDR2 FQGNSA. This CDR3 contains 14 residues. The V gene lost 5 bases and the J gene lost 1 base, with 10 bases spanning the gap. The chain's CDR3 is CASSRRGGTDTQYF. The CDR3 nucleotides are TGTGCCAGCAGCCGACGCGGGGGCACAGATACGCAGTATTTT.

The chain combines TRBV6-1 with TRBJ1-2, with 8 bases lining up with TRBD1. Germline V gives CDR1 MNHNS, CDR2 SASEGT. The junction had 10 bases not matched to a gene; V was cut back by 0 bases and J by 4 bases. The CDR3 extends over 17 amino acids. The CDR3, as DNA: TGTGCCAGCAGTGAAGCTTTGGTGCAGGGGGCGAGCTATGGCTACACCTTC. Translation: CASSEALVQGASYGYTF.

The V call is TRBV27, the J call TRBJ2-7; 13 nucleotides match TRBD2. The CDR3 is 14 amino acids. With 6 bases clipped from V and 3 bases from J, the junction kept 2 bases outside the gene matches. The V gene's germline CDR1 is MNHEY and CDR2 SMNVEV (reference sequence). CDR3 in DNA: TGTGCCAGCAGCGGACTAGCGGGAGACTACGAGCAGTACTTC. Its translation is CASSGLAGDYEQYF.

J is TRBJ1-1 and V is TRBV19; D not resolved. V lost 3 bases and J 11 bases, leaving 10 bases between the germline ends. CDR1 is LNHDA, CDR2 SQIVND, per germline (reference sequence). This CDR3 region has 11 residues. CDR3 bases: TGTGCCAGTAGTATTGGGAGGGCGGCTTTCTTT. Its translation is CASSIGRAAFF. Drawing the rest from reference TRBV19 and TRBJ1-1, the complete variable domain is DGGITQSPKYLFRKEGQNVTLSCEQNLNHDAMYWYRQDPGQGLRLIYYSQIVNDFQKGDIAEGYSVSREKKESFPLTVTSAQKNPTAFYLCASSIGRAAFFGQGTRLTVV.